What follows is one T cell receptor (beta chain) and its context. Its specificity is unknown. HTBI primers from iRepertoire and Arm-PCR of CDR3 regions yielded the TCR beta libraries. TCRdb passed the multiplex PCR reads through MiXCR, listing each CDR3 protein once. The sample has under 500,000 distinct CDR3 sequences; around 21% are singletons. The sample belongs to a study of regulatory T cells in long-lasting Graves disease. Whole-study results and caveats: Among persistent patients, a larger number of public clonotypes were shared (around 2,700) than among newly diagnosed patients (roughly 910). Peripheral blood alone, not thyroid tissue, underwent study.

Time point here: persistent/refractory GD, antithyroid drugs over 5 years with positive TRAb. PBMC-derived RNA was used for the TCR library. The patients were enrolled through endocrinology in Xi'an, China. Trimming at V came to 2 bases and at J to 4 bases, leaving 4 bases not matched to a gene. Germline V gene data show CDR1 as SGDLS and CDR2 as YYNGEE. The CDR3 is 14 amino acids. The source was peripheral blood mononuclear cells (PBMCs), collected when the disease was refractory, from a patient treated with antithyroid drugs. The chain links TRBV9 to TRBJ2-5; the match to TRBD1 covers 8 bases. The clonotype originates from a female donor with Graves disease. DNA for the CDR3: TGTGCCAGCAGCGTTCAGGGGGCGGGAGAGACCCAGTACTTC. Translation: CASSVQGAGETQYF. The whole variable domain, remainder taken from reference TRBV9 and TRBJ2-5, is DSGVTQTPKHLITATGQRVTLRCSPRSGDLSVYWYQQSLDQGLQFLIQYYNGEERAKGNILERFSAQQFPDLHSELNLSSLELGDSALYFCASSVQGAGETQYFGPGTRLLVL.